The 27 T cell receptor beta chains listed next were all sequenced from one sample in a study of response to subunit inactivated influenza vaccine. In TCRdb, the RT-PCR reads were re-called with MiXCR into one record per CDR3 protein. This sample has 490,000 or so distinct CDR3 sequences, with roughly 8.2% found just once. Sequencing used PBMCs from blood, obtained about 24 months after vaccination. Every receptor here comes from a man aged 50-75 years who received an inactivated influenza vaccine.

This clonotype was seen more than once but under ten times. This chain links TRBV12-3 or TRBV12-4 with TRBJ2-1, with D possibly TRBD2 on 5 matching bases. CDR3 size: 10 residues. V was cut by 8 bases and J by 12 bases, with 11 bases left in between. CDR3 protein: CASSRERQFF. The CDR3 DNA follows: TGTGCCAGCTCGAGGGAAAGGCAGTTCTTC.

This clonotype was seen a handful of times. The chain carries TRBV28 and TRBJ2-3; 8 nucleotides agree with TRBD1. The CDR3 extends over 16 amino acids. With 4 bases clipped from V and 2 bases from J, the junction kept 8 bases outside the gene matches. Germline lookup yields CDR1 MDHEN and CDR2 SYDVKM. The DNA of the CDR3 is TGTGCCAGCAGTTCATTCTACAGGGGGTCCACAGATACGCAGTATTTT. Translation gives CASSSFYRGSTDTQYF.

This clonotype was picked up a small number of times. The chain combines TRBV5-1 with TRBJ1-1; 7 nucleotides line up with TRBD1. Per the germline V gene, CDR1 is SGHRS and CDR2 is YFSETQ. Trimming removed 4 bases from V and 2 bases from J; junction bases left unmatched: 11. This CDR3 contains 16 residues. The CDR3 DNA is TGCGCCAGCAGCCTAAACTACAGGGGATCCAACACTGAAGCTTTCTTT. Translation: CASSLNYRGSNTEAFF.

This CDR3 reads CASSGDPSYEQYF. The CDR3 DNA reads as TGTGCCAGCAGTGGCGACCCCTCCTACGAGCAGTACTTC. This rearrangement joins TRBV2 to TRBJ2-7; D not resolved. Between the trimmed V and J ends, which lost 4 bases and 0 bases, there was a span of 7 bases. The length of the CDR3 is 13 residues. Germline V gives CDR1 SNHLY, CDR2 FYNNEI.

The table lists this clonotype with a few counts. The chain recombines TRBV3-1 with TRBJ2-7, with 8 bases aligning to TRBD1. Germline V gene lookup returns CDR1 LGHDT and CDR2 YNNKEL (reference sequence). The trim removed 4 bases at V and 9 bases at J, leaving 8 bases unmatched. The CDR3 has 13 amino acids. The CDR3, as DNA: TGTGCCAGCAGCCTATCAGGGGGCGCGGGGCAGTACTTC. The encoded protein is CASSLSGGAGQYF.

This clonotype has ten or more counts. The rearrangement joins TRBV27 to TRBJ2-1, with a tentative D call TRBD1 (5 bases). The CDR3 is made up of 15 amino acids. Germline V lookup: CDR1 MNHEY, CDR2 SMNVEV (reference sequence). V was shortened by 3 bases and J by 0 bases, with 9 bases between the two germline ends. CDR3 in DNA: TGTGCCAGCAGTTTGAAGGGGAACTCCTACAATGAGCAGTTCTTC. It encodes CASSLKGNSYNEQFF.

In its sample, this clonotype was seen many times. This rearrangement joins TRBV5-1 to TRBJ2-2, with 8 nucleotides matching TRBD1. The germline V gene has CDR1 SGHRS and CDR2 YFSETQ. The CDR3 loop spans 15 amino acids. The V and J ends lost 4 bases and 1 base, in that order; junction bases with no gene match: 3. In DNA, the CDR3 is TGCGCCAGCAGCCGCGGGACAGGGAACACCGGGGAGCTGTTTTTT. Protein sequence: CASSRGTGNTGELFF.

The chain carries TRBV20-1 and TRBJ2-5; D is possibly TRBD1 (6 bases). The germline CDR1 and CDR2 sequences are DFQATT and SNEGSKA (reference sequence). This CDR3 has 14 residues. V lost 6 bases and J 4 bases, leaving 18 bases between the germline ends. As DNA, the CDR3 is TGCAGTGCCAGCCCTACAGGGATGGGAGAGACCCAGTACTTC. This translates into CSASPTGMGETQYF.

This clonotype was detected many times. The chain has TRBV14 and TRBJ2-2, with 8 nucleotides matching TRBD1. The germline gives CDR1 SGHDN, CDR2 FVKESK. Losses at the gene ends were 3 bases for V and 6 bases for J; bases not matched to a gene: 3. CDR3 length: 14 amino acids. CDR3 residues: CASSQDRAAGELFF. DNA of the CDR3: TGTGCCAGCAGCCAGGACAGGGCGGCCGGGGAGCTGTTTTTT.

The V call is TRBV20-1, the J call TRBJ1-2, with a possible D match to TRBD1 (5 bases). The CDR3 extends over 13 amino acids. The germline V gene encodes CDR1 DFQATT and CDR2 SNEGSKA (reference sequence). V shed 1 base and J shed 4 bases, with 10 bases lying between them. The CDR3 spells CSARVRRGYGYTF. In nucleotides, the CDR3 is TGCAGTGCTAGAGTAAGGAGGGGCTATGGCTACACCTTC.

This clonotype has a count of ten or more. The CDR3 protein is CASSLDFKNIQYF. In DNA, the CDR3 is TGTGCCAGCAGCCTCGACTTTAAAAACATTCAGTACTTC. The chain links TRBV7-3 to TRBJ2-4; no definite D call. Trimming removed 5 bases from V and 4 bases from J, with 9 bases in between. In germline, CDR1 is SGHTA, CDR2 FQGTGA. The CDR3 has 13 residues.

This clonotype has only a few counts. V is TRBV15 and J is TRBJ2-1; unclear D gene. The germline gives CDR1 LNHNV, CDR2 YYDKDF (reference sequence). Deletions cut 0 bases from V and 4 bases from J, with 16 bases between. CDR3 size: 17 residues. The CDR3 nucleotides are TGTGCCACCAGCAGAGACCCCTTGGCGACCTCATACAATGAGCAGTTCTTC. This sequence encodes CATSRDPLATSYNEQFF.

This clonotype has a count of ten or more. The chain joins TRBV5-1 to TRBJ1-1; 7 positions agree with TRBD1. Trimming removed 4 bases from V and 0 bases from J; junction bases left unmatched: 3. Germline CDR1 is SGHRS and CDR2 is YFSETQ. The CDR3 loop spans 14 amino acids. CDR3 region: CASSQQGLNTEAFF. CDR3 DNA: TGCGCCAGCAGCCAACAGGGGCTGAACACTGAAGCTTTCTTT. The full variable domain, its missing parts supplied by reference TRBV5-1 and TRBJ1-1, is KAGVTQTPRYLIKTRGQQVTLSCSPISGHRSVSWYQQTPGQGLQFLFEYFSETQRNKGNFPGRFSGRQFSNSRSEMNVSTLELGDSALYLCASSQQGLNTEAFFGQGTRLTVV.

The CDR3: CASSLALRGVRTDTQYF. The CDR3 DNA reads TGTGCCAGCAGCTTAGCTCTGCGGGGGGTTAGAACAGATACGCAGTATTTT. J is TRBJ2-3 and V is TRBV7-9, with 8 bases identical to TRBD2. Losses at the gene ends were 0 bases for V and 3 bases for J; bases not matched to a gene: 8. Germline values: CDR1 SEHNR, CDR2 FQNEAQ (reference sequence). The CDR3 is made up of 17 amino acids.

The V and J genes are TRBV7-9 and TRBJ2-2; 8 positions agree with TRBD2. Germline V CDR1 and CDR2: SEHNR, FQNEAQ (reference sequence). V was pared by 5 bases and J by 2 bases, with 7 bases of the junction left unmatched. CDR3 length: 16 amino acids. CDR3 amino acids: CASSPRGAYNTGELFF. The DNA for the CDR3 is TGTGCCAGCAGCCCGCGGGGGGCCTACAACACCGGGGAGCTGTTTTTT. Combining the CDR3 with reference TRBV7-9 and TRBJ2-2 gives the whole variable domain DTGVSQNPRHKITKRGQNVTFRCDPISEHNRLYWYRQTLGQGPEFLTYFQNEAQLEKSRLLSDRFSAERPKGSFSTLEIQRTEQGDSAMYLCASSPRGAYNTGELFFGEGSRLTVL.

The V and J genes are TRBV20-1 and TRBJ2-3, with TRBD2 matching over 7 bases. The CDR3 has 11 residues. CDR1 DFQATT and CDR2 SNEGSKA come from the germline V gene (reference sequence). This chain's CDR3 is CRGAGSDTQYF. CDR3 coding DNA: TGCAGGGGAGCGGGGTCAGATACGCAGTATTTT.

This clonotype has only a few counts. The CDR3 nucleotides are TGTGCCAGCAGCACCAGTGAAGGGATATACGAGCAGTACTTC. Its protein is CASSTSEGIYEQYF. The V and J genes are TRBV7-2 and TRBJ2-7; no definite D call. Germline V gives CDR1 SGHTA, CDR2 FQGNSA. This CDR3 is built from 14 residues. V lost 5 bases to trimming and J lost 4 bases, with 15 bases between them.

This clonotype occurred many times. The rearrangement joins TRBV5-6 to TRBJ2-3, with D uncertain. Trimming took off 0 bases at V and 6 bases at J, with 17 bases between the two ends. CDR3 length: 16 amino acids. Germline CDR1 reads SGHDT; CDR2 reads YYEEEE. CDR3 loop: CASSLVSRVGWDTQYF. In DNA, the CDR3 is TGTGCCAGCAGCTTGGTTAGTAGGGTCGGCTGGGATACGCAGTATTTT.

The table lists this clonotype with a few counts. This rearrangement joins TRBV9 to TRBJ1-1; D not certain. Germline CDR1 and CDR2: SGDLS and YYNGEE. The CDR3 consists of 14 residues. Trimming removed 3 bases at V and 11 bases at J, with 20 bases between. The CDR3 is CASSGTLGSSEAFF. DNA of the CDR3: TGTGCCAGCAGCGGTACATTAGGGAGCTCCGAGGCTTTCTTT.

The V and J genes are TRBV6-5 and TRBJ2-7, with a weak D call TRBD1 (5 bases). The germline gives CDR1 MNHEY, CDR2 SVGAGI. This CDR3 is built from 17 residues. V lost 0 bases and J lost 4, with 19 bases in between. The CDR3 is CASSYSSRGRAQYEQYF. In nucleotides, the CDR3 is TGTGCCAGCAGTTACTCGAGTAGGGGCAGGGCCCAATACGAGCAGTACTTC.

This clonotype showed up many times. The chain recombines TRBV6-1 with TRBJ1-1; no clear D. Germline CDR1 is MNHNS and CDR2 is SASEGT. CDR3 length: 14 amino acids. Trimming pared 2 bases from V and 0 bases from J, leaving 7 bases between. CDR3 bases: TGTGCCAGCAGTGAAAAGGGTTTGAACACTGAAGCTTTCTTT. It encodes CASSEKGLNTEAFF.

The chain combines TRBV25-1 with TRBJ2-7; D remains unclear. This CDR3 region has 14 residues. V lost 1 base and J lost 4, with 11 bases in between. Germline CDR1 is MGHDK and CDR2 is SYGVNS. The CDR3 region is CASSESGRTYEQYF. In nucleotides, the CDR3 is TGTGCCAGCAGTGAATCAGGCAGAACATACGAGCAGTACTTC.

This clonotype was seen only a few times. The chain recombines TRBV10-1 with TRBJ1-6; TRBD1 is a possible D gene (6 bases). Trimming removed 7 bases at V and 7 bases at J, with 11 bases between. There are 13 residues in the CDR3. Germline-derived CDR1 and CDR2 are WNHNN and SYGVQD (reference sequence). The DNA of the CDR3 is TGCGCCAGCAAGTCAGGGGCGAATTCACCCCTCCACTTT. Its protein is CASKSGANSPLHF.

The sample holds a few counts of this clonotype. The chain has TRBV4-1 and TRBJ2-7; 8 bases are shared with TRBD1. CDR3 size: 14 residues. CDR1 is MGHRA, CDR2 YSYEKL, per germline. The ends lost 2 bases at V and 2 bases at J; junction bases unmatched: 2. In nucleotides, the CDR3 is TGCGCCAGCAGCCAACCGGGACAGGCCTACGAGCAGTACTTC. This codes for CASSQPGQAYEQYF.

This clonotype was observed at least ten times. At one of its ends the junction is not consistent with the germline gene, which may arise from a read error. This chain joins TRBV7-9 and TRBJ1-1; D call uncertain. The length of the CDR3 is 14 residues. Per germline, CDR1 SEHNR and CDR2 FQNEAQ (reference sequence). The CDR3 DNA is TGTGCCAGCAGCTTAACTGGGGTGAAGACTGAAGCTTTCTTT. It encodes CASSLTGVKTEAFF.

The chain employs TRBV28 and TRBJ1-5; 8 bases fit TRBD1. The CDR3 has 14 residues. V was clipped by 3 bases and J by 7 bases; unmatched bases: 5. Germline CDR1 reads MDHEN; CDR2 reads SYDVKM. Written as DNA, the CDR3 is TGTGCCAGCAGTTTCGACAGGGGAGGGCAGCCCCAGCATTTT. It is translated as CASSFDRGGQPQHF.

This clonotype was seen at least ten times. The CDR3 region is CASSMGHRNTEAFF. Here the CDR3 DNA reads TGTGCCAGCAGCATGGGACACCGGAACACTGAAGCTTTCTTT. The chain recombines TRBV7-8 with TRBJ1-1; possible D gene TRBD1, 6 bases. Trimming left V 5 bases short and J 1 base short, with 11 bases between. This CDR3 is built from 14 residues. Germline V gene lookup returns CDR1 SGHVS and CDR2 FQNEAQ.